Presented here are 20 T cell receptor beta chains from one specimen sequenced in a study of naive and memory T cell subsets. An equimolar mix of two oligonucleotides served as the beta constant-region primer for TRBC1 and TRBC2. TCRdb called the UMI-ligation and nested PCR reads again in MiXCR, with one record for every CDR3 protein. The sample lists 75,000 to 85,000 distinct CDR3 sequences, 10% to 15% seen once, with 0.75% to 0.95% in the top ten. The sample taken for sequencing was central memory CD4+ T cells from blood. These receptors originate from a human donor in good health.

V and J are TRBV2 and TRBJ1-5; D might be TRBD1 (5 bases). Germline V gene data show CDR1 as SNHLY and CDR2 as FYNNEI. The V and J ends lost 8 bases and 7 bases respectively, with 15 bases between them. The CDR3 sequence is 13 residues long. The CDR3 coding sequence is TGTGCCAGCGCGGGGGACGTCGAGCAGCCCCAGCATTTT. It codes for CASAGDVEQPQHF.

Many counts were recorded for this clonotype. This chain connects TRBV6-5 to TRBJ2-3; D perhaps matches TRBD2 (5 bases). The CDR3 has 14 residues. Trimming stripped 0 bases from V and 7 bases from J, with 11 bases between. Germline V CDR1 and CDR2: MNHEY, SVGAGI. CDR3 in DNA: TGTGCCAGCAGTTACTCTGGCCGGGAAAATACGCAGTATTTT. It encodes CASSYSGRENTQYF.

This clonotype was recorded a few times. The chain's CDR3 is CASSLWETAGGLNNEQFF. For the CDR3, the DNA is TGTGCCAGCAGCTTATGGGAAACAGCGGGAGGTCTCAACAATGAGCAGTTCTTC. The rearrangement links TRBV7-9 to TRBJ2-1, with TRBD2 matching over 9 bases. The CDR3 sequence is 18 residues long. CDR1 and CDR2 (germline): SEHNR, FQNEAQ (reference sequence). V lost 2 bases and J lost 5; bases outside the gene matches: 13.

This chain joins TRBV28 and TRBJ2-7; 13 bases are shared with TRBD2. The J segment lost 6 bases and the V segment lost 5 bases, leaving 7 bases of the junction unmatched. Germline V gene data show CDR1 as MDHEN and CDR2 as SYDVKM. The CDR3 length is 15 residues. CDR3 in DNA: TGTGCCAGCAGTAATGGACTAGCGGGAGCCCGCGAGCAGTACTTC. As protein: CASSNGLAGAREQYF.

The chain links TRBV11-2 to TRBJ1-1; D gene unclear. V was shortened by 5 bases and J by 11 bases, with 15 bases between the two germline ends. The germline V gene has CDR1 SGHAT and CDR2 FQNNGV. The CDR3 contains 12 residues. CDR3 DNA: TGTGCCAGCAGCCCCAACAAGGAGCAGGCTTTCTTT. It specifies CASSPNKEQAFF.

The V gene is TRBV4-1, the J gene TRBJ1-6; D unresolved. CDR1 and CDR2 from the germline V gene are MGHRA and YSYEKL. CDR3 size: 17 residues. Trimming removed 2 bases at V and 5 bases at J, with 16 bases between. Here the CDR3 DNA reads TGCGCCAGCAGCCAACCTTTGGGGTTGCGGGATAATTCACCCCTCCACTTT. It yields the protein CASSQPLGLRDNSPLHF.

This chain joins TRBV6-5 and TRBJ1-2, with 10 bases lining up with TRBD1. The ends lost 11 bases at V and 4 bases at J; junction bases unmatched: 7. Germline CDR1 MNHEY, CDR2 SVGAGI. CDR3 size: 13 residues. CDR3 sequence (DNA): TGTGCCGGCAAGCGACAGGGGGCCTATGGCTACACCTTC. Amino acid sequence: CAGKRQGAYGYTF.

In its sample, this clonotype was seen a few times. The CDR3 loop reads CASSSIGLAGTSEQYF. The DNA for the CDR3 is TGTGCCAGCAGTTCGATTGGACTAGCGGGGACCTCCGAGCAGTACTTC. This chain connects TRBV28 to TRBJ2-7, with 12 bases lining up with TRBD2. The germline V gene has CDR1 MDHEN and CDR2 SYDVKM. The CDR3 consists of 16 residues. Trimming cost V 4 bases and J 6 bases; bases outside gene matches: 10.

This clonotype was seen a handful of times. In DNA, the CDR3 is TGTGCCAGCATCAGGACTAGCGGCTACGAGCAGTACTTC. Amino acids: CASIRTSGYEQYF. The V and J genes are TRBV7-8 and TRBJ2-7, with 10 positions matching TRBD2. V lost 7 bases, J lost 3 bases, and 3 bases stayed unmatched. The CDR3 is 13 amino acids. Germline assignment: CDR1 SGHVS and CDR2 FQNEAQ.

A few counts support this clonotype. The chain recombines TRBV6-6 with TRBJ1-1; D is perhaps TRBD1 (5 bases). Per the germline V gene, CDR1 is MNHNY and CDR2 is SVGAGI (reference sequence). The CDR3 covers 12 residues. Trimming stripped 11 bases from V and 5 bases from J, with 15 bases between. The CDR3 is CAHGGGGTEAFF. Here the CDR3 DNA reads TGTGCCCACGGGGGGGGTGGGACTGAAGCTTTCTTT.

This chain joins TRBV29-1 and TRBJ2-4; 7 bases match TRBD2. Germline V gene lookup returns CDR1 SQVTM and CDR2 ANQGSEA. The V segment lost 7 bases and the J segment 7 bases; nucleotides outside the gene matches: 10. The CDR3 sequence is 13 residues long. CDR3 in amino acids: CSATDGGGNIQYF. In nucleotides, the CDR3 is TGCAGCGCCACTGACGGGGGAGGGAACATTCAGTACTTC.

The chain carries TRBV28 and TRBJ1-6; unclear D gene. V lost 8 bases and J 10 bases, leaving 21 bases between the germline ends. Germline V gene lookup returns CDR1 MDHEN and CDR2 SYDVKM. This CDR3 contains 15 residues. The CDR3 region is CASAGVGFSGSPLHF. DNA of the CDR3: TGTGCCAGCGCCGGTGTGGGGTTTTCGGGATCACCCCTCCACTTT.

This clonotype came up many times. This sequence joins TRBV4-3 and TRBJ2-3, with D possibly being TRBD1 (6 bases). Germline V gives CDR1 LGHNA, CDR2 YSLEER. V was trimmed by 3 bases and J by 5 bases, leaving 12 bases between them. The CDR3 totals 14 residues. The CDR3 protein is CASSQGAGKDTQYF. The CDR3 coding sequence is TGCGCCAGCAGCCAGGGGGCAGGAAAAGATACGCAGTATTTT.

This clonotype turned up a few times. The V gene is TRBV14, the J gene TRBJ1-1, with 7 bases identical to TRBD1. This CDR3 spans 15 amino acids. Trimming cost V 3 bases and J 7 bases; bases outside gene matches: 11. Looked up from germline, CDR1 is SGHDN and CDR2 is FVKESK. CDR3 region: CASSHADRSGREAFF. Written as DNA, the CDR3 is TGTGCCAGCAGCCATGCGGACAGGTCGGGCCGTGAAGCTTTCTTT. The full variable domain, in which reference TRBV14 and TRBJ1-1 provide the parts outside the CDR3, is EAGVTQFPSHSVIEKGQTVTLRCDPISGHDNLYWYRRVMGKEIKFLLHFVKESKQDESGMPNNRFLAERTGGTYSTLKVQPAELEDSGVYFCASSHADRSGREAFFGQGTRLTVV.

In this sample, this clonotype turned up a few times. The chain links TRBV4-1 to TRBJ2-1; a weak D match, TRBD2 (5 bases). V was cut by 1 base and J by 8 bases, with 18 bases left in between. Germline CDR1 MGHRA, CDR2 YSYEKL. The CDR3 contains 16 residues. CDR3 region: CASSQASPLERDEQFF. The CDR3 region has the DNA TGCGCCAGCAGCCAAGCATCTCCGCTGGAGAGGGATGAGCAGTTCTTC.

There are a few counts of this clonotype. The chain has TRBV3-1 and TRBJ1-5; 7 bases match TRBD1. In germline, CDR1 is LGHDT, CDR2 YNNKEL (reference sequence). Unmatched junction bases numbered 7, after V lost 6 bases and J lost 2 bases. The CDR3 is 15 residues long. CDR3 bases: TGTGCCAGCAGTCTAACAGGGGTTGGCAATCAGCCCCAGCATTTT. Translated: CASSLTGVGNQPQHF.

The table lists this clonotype with many counts. CDR3 sequence reads: CASSQVERGVYEQYF. The CDR3 bases are TGCGCCAGCAGCCAAGTCGAGCGGGGGGTGTACGAGCAGTACTTC. The rearrangement links TRBV4-1 to TRBJ2-7; 9 positions agree with TRBD2. This CDR3 comprises 15 residues. Germline CDR1 and CDR2: MGHRA and YSYEKL. J lost 4 bases, V lost 1 base, and 5 bases had no gene match.

This clonotype has only a few counts. The CDR3 region is CASSFGGPNQPQHF. The CDR3 coding sequence is TGTGCCAGCAGCTTTGGGGGACCCAACCAGCCCCAGCATTTT. The chain couples TRBV7-9 to TRBJ1-5, with D perhaps TRBD1 (5 bases). Germline values: CDR1 SEHNR, CDR2 FQNEAQ (reference sequence). Trimming stripped 3 bases from V and 7 bases from J, with 13 bases between. CDR3 size: 14 residues.

This clonotype came up many times. The V call is TRBV12-3 or TRBV12-4, the J call TRBJ2-2; D is perhaps TRBD1 or TRBD2 (5 bases each). This CDR3 contains 14 residues. V lost 6 bases and J 3 bases, leaving 11 bases between the germline ends. CDR3 in amino acids: CASSRWGHTGELFF. The CDR3 coding sequence is TGTGCCAGCAGCCGATGGGGACACACCGGGGAGCTGTTTTTT.

The chain links TRBV12-3 or TRBV12-4 to TRBJ1-6; no firm D call. Trimming pared 3 bases from V and 9 bases from J, leaving 9 bases between. The CDR3 covers 13 residues. In DNA form, the CDR3 reads TGTGCCAGCAGTTTTTTGGTGCGTTCACCCCTCCACTTT. Amino acids: CASSFLVRSPLHF.